This TCR beta chain was recorded in a study of blood T cell repertoires in COVID-19. Participants were aged about 18 to 95 years, lived in 20 to 25 US areas, and enrolled virtually. Profiled with immunoSEQ multiplex PCR; TCRdb holds only in-frame clones, not every one. This table holds more than 150,000 clones, approximately 85% found once. The receptor was derived from a man in his forties who had recovered from COVID-19. Sequenced input: PBMCs or T cells enriched from blood (not recorded which).

CDR3 region: CASPDREAFF. DNA for the CDR3: TGTGCCAGCCCTGACAGGGAAGCTTTCTTT. This rearrangement joins TRBV28 to TRBJ1-1; possible D gene TRBD1, 6 bases. V lost 8 bases and J lost 8, with 9 bases in between. This CDR3 is 10 amino acids long. Germline-derived CDR1 and CDR2 are MDHEN and SYDVKM.